The present T cell receptor beta chain was sequenced within a study of early T cells in non-severe SARS-CoV-2 infection. One entry per CDR3 protein results from TCRdb running MiXCR on the 5' RACE reads. Altogether 99,000 or so distinct CDR3 sequences are present, around 17% being singletons, with the ten largest covering around 1.3%. V was clipped by 8 bases and J by 6 bases, with 17 bases between them. The CDR3 extends over 13 amino acids. This clonotype occurred a few times. The specimen sequenced was whole blood. The rearrangement joins TRBV12-3 or TRBV12-4 to TRBJ2-7, with D hard to call. The sequence came from an adult who was a healthcare worker with PCR-confirmed SARS-CoV-2 infection or an uninfected control (not recorded which). CDR3 DNA sequence: TGTGCCAGCCGGGCCCTACTGGCCTCCGAGCAGTACTTC. Protein: CASRALLASEQYF.